This T cell receptor beta chain appears in the sequencing data of a study of naive and memory T cell subsets (dated by TCRdb to the late 2010s). About the full investigation: An open-source, UMI-based TCR alpha and beta sequencing pipeline was applied to sorted naive and memory peripheral blood T cell subsets. RNA was DNase-treated and reverse transcribed with TCR constant-region primers, mostly using SuperScript III. Complete agreement was observed between the functional CMV T cell responses and the IgG serology results.

Trimming at the junction amounts to 6 bases on V and 3 bases on J, and the germline ends lie 21 bases apart. For CDR1 and CDR2, the germline V gene lists MDHEN and SYDVKM. The CDR3 numbers 16 residues from cysteine through phenylalanine. CDR3 DNA only is kept here, 48 bases in frame from base 1. Overall study results and their limits: TCR abundance followed a power law whose exponent differed between naive and memory subsets but was consistent across the three individuals. A clonotype was defined as a single alpha or beta chain sequence rather than as a paired alpha/beta receptor. After error correction, over 90% of naive TCR sequences appeared only once, giving much steeper abundance distributions than memory subsets. No ground truth was available to validate the repertoire findings for the naive and memory subsets. RNA-based TCR counts may be influenced by expression changes linked to T cell activation and differentiation. In both CD4 and CD8 cells, going from naive through CM, EM and EMRA, the Gini index went up while Shannon and inverse Simpson diversity went down.

From the second PCR step onward, the TCR alpha chain libraries and the TCR beta chain libraries were amplified separately. To determine each donor's CMV status, fresh PBMCs were stimulated overnight with CMV viral lysate, and IFNgamma production from CD4+ T cells was then assessed. Using Miltenyi beads, CD4 T cells were first positively selected, and CD8 T cells were then positively selected from the CD4-negative fraction. Cells stained for CD3, CD4, CD8, CD45RA, CD27 and a live/dead dye were sorted on a BD Aria II into four subsets by CD45RA and CD27. A few healthy volunteers provided blood, and each donor's sample was split into CD4 and CD8 T cells and then further divided into four differentiation subsets. Around 120 ml of peripheral blood was collected from each donor, and PBMC were isolated by Ficoll-Paque PLUS density-gradient centrifugation. The sorted cells were lysed in RLT buffer, after which RNA was extracted using a Qiagen RNeasy kit and kept at -80 degrees C.

Concerning this clonotype itself: Its antigen is currently not known. The record has no base qualities; no much larger clone is one base away.

The library was produced with UMI-ligation and nested PCR. The beta constant-region primer consisted of an equimolar mixture of two oligonucleotides that together covered TRBC1 and TRBC2. The ligated cDNA went through four rounds of PCR with nested alpha and beta constant-region primers together with the SP2 primer. A single-stranded oligonucleotide carrying the SP2 primer and a 12-nucleotide UMI was ligated to the 3' end of the cDNA by T4 RNA ligase 1. The ligation reaction was incubated at 16°C for roughly 19-24 hours. PCR2 was typically run as a SYBR Green qPCR and stopped at a predetermined threshold to prevent over-amplification. Apart from the first purification, every purification step used Agencourt AMPure XP magnetic beads. Libraries were quantified by Qubit and checked on a TapeStation, with a main peak expected near 650 bp. Sequencing of the pooled libraries was done on an Illumina MiSeq using v2 2x251 paired-end kits, which typically yielded roughly 0.95-2 million reads per sample. Libraries were pooled at approximately 3.7 nM per sample, and 5-7% PhiX was added to improve cluster recognition. Per the original workflow: Decombinator assigned V and J genes to Demultiplexor-processed FASTQ reads by tag matching, allowing a single base-pair mismatch. Collapsinator used UMIs to correct both sequencing errors and frequency errors arising from PCR heterogeneity. CDR3Translator translated TCRs and extracted CDR3s from the conserved cysteine to the FGXG phenylalanine, flagging non-productive sequences. Gini, Shannon entropy and inverse Simpson indices were computed after subsampling the repertoires to the same number of UMI-defined TCRs. Within the linear range, a power law was fitted to clonotype abundance distributions using maximum likelihood. For one naive CD8 sample, the pipeline and MIGEC produced similar UMI counts, unique TCR numbers and clonal distributions. A set of several thousand CMV-associated CDR3 sequences, compiled from VDJdb and a published dataset, was used to search the repertoires. TCRdb took the public reads, trimmed them with fastp at Q25, ran MiXCR for clone calling and kept in-frame beta chains. Every entry covers one CDR3 protein and lists the most common genes and DNA from its rows. TCRdb's processing, not the authors', yielded these V and J calls. The sample contains roughly 130,000 distinct CDR3 sequences, roughly 36% of them found a single time. The ten largest clones take up about 1% of the sample.

The specimen sequenced was central memory CD4+ T cells from blood. This sample's cell subset or site label indicates: central memory, CD45RA- CD27+. The origin of this receptor is a human donor in good health. The chain is made from TRBV28 and TRBJ2-7, with TRBD2 as a weak D call on 5 bases. The CDR3 here reads CASSSRVVAFGYEQYF. The DNA sequence follows: TGTGCCAGCAGCTCACGGGTTGTAGCGTTCGGCTACGAGCAGTACTTC.